The 30 T cell receptor beta chains listed next were all sequenced from one sample in a study of T cell changes during pregnancy in multiple sclerosis. The table came from immunoSEQ multiplex PCR; TCRdb's copy has only in-frame clones and leaves some out. The sample includes roughly 99,000 clones, just under 95% of them seen just once. Sequencing used peripheral blood, obtained in the third trimester of pregnancy. These receptor sequences come from a female donor in good health, enrolled as a control in a pregnancy study.

The gene calls are TRBV18 and TRBJ2-7; D possibly corresponds to TRBD1 (5 bases). The CDR3 spans 16 residues. Trimming shortened V by 1 base and J by 2 bases, and 15 bases separated the two germline ends. The germline gives CDR1 KGHSH, CDR2 LQKENI. Here the CDR3 reads CASSPLGLTDTYEQYF. The CDR3 DNA reads TGTGCCAGCTCACCACTCGGTTTGACGGACACCTACGAGCAGTACTTC.

The chain recombines TRBV19 with TRBJ1-1; 8 bases are shared with TRBD1. The germline V gene has CDR1 LNHDA and CDR2 SQIVND (reference sequence). With 5 bases clipped from V and 6 bases from J, the junction kept 20 bases outside the gene matches. The CDR3 extends over 18 amino acids. Written as DNA, the CDR3 is TGTGCCAGTAGTCCCAGACAGGGGCCGCGGTCCGGTCCGGCTGAAGCTTTCTTT. The encoded protein is CASSPRQGPRSGPAEAFF.

The V call is TRBV4-2, the J call TRBJ1-3, with D perhaps TRBD1 (6 bases). Germline CDR1 is LGHNA and CDR2 is YNFKEQ. The CDR3 has 18 amino acids. Trimming took off 4 bases at V and 4 bases at J, with 23 bases between the two ends. CDR3 in amino acids: CASSPEAGGAEEGNTIYF. CDR3 in DNA: TGTGCCAGCAGCCCAGAGGCGGGGGGCGCTGAAGAGGGAAACACCATATATTTT.

The chain carries TRBV9 and TRBJ2-5; TRBD2 aligns across 9 bases. The CDR3 extends over 16 amino acids. Germline CDR1 SGDLS, CDR2 YYNGEE. After removal of 4 bases from V and 3 bases from J, the junction contained 10 bases not matched to a gene. The CDR3 DNA is TGTGCCAGCAGCATAGGAGGTAGCGGGGGAAAAGAGACCCAGTACTTC. The encoded protein is CASSIGGSGGKETQYF.

The V and J genes are TRBV12-2 and TRBJ1-5. TRBV12-2 is marked as a pseudogene. The CDR3 contains 16 residues. Here the CDR3 DNA reads TGTGCAAGTCGCTTAGTCGGAGGGGAGGGAAATCAGCCCCAGCATTTT. It yields the protein CASRLVGGEGNQPQHF.

The chain has TRBV5-1 and TRBJ1-6; no definite D call. The CDR3 has 16 residues. V dropped 2 bases and J dropped 0 bases, with 9 bases sitting between them. CDR1 is SGHRS, CDR2 YFSETQ, per germline. CDR3 coding DNA: TGCGCCAGCAGCTTTGGTGGCGGCTCCTATAATTCACCCCTCCACTTT. Translating gives CASSFGGGSYNSPLHF.

CDR3: CASSPPDRGQGQPQHF. CDR3 in DNA: TGTGCCAGCTCACCACCGGACAGGGGGCAGGGTCAGCCCCAGCATTTT. This chain joins TRBV18 and TRBJ1-5; 11 nucleotides match TRBD1. Germline V lookup: CDR1 KGHSH, CDR2 LQKENI. With V trimmed by 0 bases and J by 6 bases, 4 bases remained unmatched. The CDR3 extends over 16 amino acids.

V gene TRBV2 combines with J gene TRBJ2-3; 7 bases match TRBD2. From germline, CDR1 is SNHLY and CDR2 FYNNEI. The CDR3 consists of 13 residues. The junction had 4 bases not matched to a gene; V was cut back by 1 base and J by 9 bases. CDR3: CASSEDGGGTQYF. The CDR3 region has the DNA TGTGCCAGCAGTGAAGATGGGGGGGGAACGCAGTATTTT. Drawing the rest from reference TRBV2 and TRBJ2-3, the complete variable domain is EPEVTQTPSHQVTQMGQEVILRCVPISNHLYFYWYRQILGQKVEFLVSFYNNEISEKSEIFDDQFSVERPDGSNFTLKIRSTKLEDSAMYFCASSEDGGGTQYFGPGTRLTVL.

The chain links TRBV27 to TRBJ1-1; D is unresolved. There are 14 residues in the CDR3. Germline assignment: CDR1 MNHEY and CDR2 SMNVEV (reference sequence). Trimming stripped 2 bases from V and 1 base from J, with 8 bases between. CDR3 region: CASSLTPRNTEAFF. In nucleotides, the CDR3 is TGTGCCAGCAGTTTAACCCCCAGGAACACTGAAGCTTTCTTT.

The chain combines TRBV27 with TRBJ1-1, with D possibly TRBD1 on 5 matching bases. The CDR3 spans 14 residues. From germline, CDR1 is MNHEY and CDR2 SMNVEV (reference sequence). V lost 4 bases and J 2 bases, leaving 11 bases between the germline ends. CDR3 coding DNA: TGTGCCAGCAGTTATTCCCAGGGAAACACTGAAGCTTTCTTT. It yields the protein CASSYSQGNTEAFF.

This clone was seen a few times. The J gene is TRBJ2-3, the V gene TRBV14, with D perhaps TRBD2 (6 bases). V shed 2 bases and J shed 3 bases, with 18 bases lying between them. Germline V lookup: CDR1 SGHDN, CDR2 FVKESK. The length of the CDR3 is 17 residues. CDR3 residues: CASSQYLGLRFTDTQYF. DNA of the CDR3: TGTGCCAGCAGCCAATACTTGGGACTGAGGTTTACAGATACGCAGTATTTT.

This rearrangement joins TRBV7-8 to TRBJ2-5; TRBD2 aligns across 11 bases. V was pared by 1 base and J by 3 bases, with 7 bases of the junction left unmatched. CDR3 length equals 17 residues. Germline-derived CDR1 and CDR2 are SGHVS and FQNEAQ. The CDR3 region is CASSLGYLAGGKETQYF. CDR3 DNA: TGTGCCAGCAGCTTAGGTTACTTAGCGGGGGGGAAAGAGACCCAGTACTTC.

V gene TRBV4-3 combines with J gene TRBJ1-1, with 7 bases that match TRBD1. The CDR3 loop spans 14 amino acids. From germline, CDR1 is LGHNA and CDR2 YSLEER. J was trimmed by 4 bases and V by 4 bases; bases with no gene match: 6. The CDR3 sequence is CASSPQGSLTEAFF. The CDR3 DNA reads TGCGCCAGCAGCCCACAGGGGAGTCTCACTGAAGCTTTCTTT.

V is TRBV14 and J is TRBJ2-2; 7 positions agree with TRBD2. V dropped 4 bases and J dropped 2; count of bases not matched to a gene: 1. Germline assignment: CDR1 SGHDN and CDR2 FVKESK. The CDR3 loop spans 14 amino acids. CDR3 loop: CASSPGGNTGELFF. The CDR3 nucleotides read TGTGCCAGCAGCCCGGGGGGAAACACCGGGGAGCTGTTTTTT.

V usage is TRBV7-2 and J usage is TRBJ2-1; TRBD2 matches at 10 bases. The germline gives CDR1 SGHTA, CDR2 FQGNSA. The V gene end was trimmed by 5 bases and the J gene end by 7 bases; junction bases not matched to a gene: 8. This CDR3 spans 15 amino acids. CDR3 sequence (DNA): TGTGCCAGCAGCCTGGGTAGCGGGGGGTTTAATGAGCAGTTCTTC. Translating it yields CASSLGSGGFNEQFF.

This chain connects TRBV6-1 to TRBJ1-1, with TRBD1 matching 8 bases. This CDR3 spans 14 amino acids. Germline-derived CDR1 and CDR2 are MNHNS and SASEGT. With V trimmed by 7 bases and J by 7 bases, 11 bases remained unmatched. The CDR3 spells CASTRTGPEGEAFF. The DNA of the CDR3 is TGTGCCAGCACACGGACAGGGCCGGAGGGTGAAGCTTTCTTT.

A single count supports this clone. This chain links TRBV5-1 with TRBJ2-3; a weak D match, TRBD2 (5 bases). The CDR3 is made up of 15 amino acids. Germline values: CDR1 SGHRS, CDR2 YFSETQ. V gave up 0 bases and J gave up 4 bases, with 12 bases separating them. The CDR3 sequence: CASSLANGAADTQYF. CDR3 nucleotide sequence: TGCGCCAGCAGCTTGGCGAACGGAGCGGCAGATACGCAGTATTTT.

The CDR3 nucleotides are TGCGCCAGCAGCCAAGATTGGCACACTGAAGCTTTCTTT. The encoded protein is CASSQDWHTEAFF. The gene calls are TRBV4-3 and TRBJ1-1, with D hard to call. Trimming shortened V by 0 bases and J by 3 bases, and 5 bases separated the two germline ends. CDR1 is LGHNA, CDR2 YSLEER, per germline. The CDR3 loop spans 13 amino acids.

The chain is built from TRBV5-1 and TRBJ2-3; the D gene is possibly TRBD1 (5 bases). CDR1 is SGHRS and CDR2 is YFSETQ in the germline V gene. Trimming took 0 bases from V and 1 from J, leaving 6 bases between them. The CDR3 contains 14 residues. CDR3 sequence (DNA): TGCGCCAGCAGCTTGGAACAGGGCACAGATACGCAGTATTTT. It specifies CASSLEQGTDTQYF.

The rearrangement links TRBV28 to TRBJ1-4, with no clear D. Germline loops: CDR1 MDHEN, CDR2 SYDVKM. Trimming stripped 5 bases from V and 15 bases from J, with 22 bases between. The CDR3 extends over 14 amino acids. CDR3 amino acids: CASSPRTQRFRMFF. CDR3 nucleotide sequence: TGTGCCAGCAGTCCTCGCACCCAAAGATTTAGAATGTTTTTT.

V usage is TRBV30 and J usage is TRBJ1-6, with a tentative D call TRBD1 (5 bases). This CDR3 spans 15 amino acids. Trimming shortened V by 3 bases and J by 0 bases, and 9 bases separated the two germline ends. The germline V gene encodes CDR1 GTSNPN and CDR2 SVGIG (reference sequence). The CDR3 region is CAWRGLSSYNSPLHF. The CDR3 coding sequence is TGTGCCTGGAGGGGACTGAGCTCCTATAATTCACCCCTCCACTTT. Looking up the rest from reference TRBV30 and TRBJ1-6 gives the full variable domain: SQTIHQWPATLVQPVGSPLSLECTVEGTSNPNLYWYRQAAGRGLQLLFYSVGIGQISSEVPQNLSASRPQDRQFILSSKKLLLSDSGFYLCAWRGLSSYNSPLHFGNGTRLTVT.

The CDR3 loop is CAISRGTDEQFF. The CDR3 region has the DNA TGTGCCATCAGCAGAGGGACTGATGAGCAGTTCTTC. This chain connects TRBV10-3 to TRBJ2-1, with D maybe TRBD2 (6 bases). Germline loops: CDR1 ENHRY, CDR2 SYGVKD. V lost 6 bases to trimming and J lost 8 bases, with 11 bases between them. This CDR3 has 12 residues.

The chain uses TRBV2 and TRBJ2-3; 10 nucleotides match TRBD2. Trimming cost V 7 bases and J 3 bases; bases outside gene matches: 7. Per germline, CDR1 SNHLY and CDR2 FYNNEI. This CDR3 region has 15 residues. The CDR3 bases are TGTGCCAGCAAGCCTAGCGGGGGTTCGACAGATACGCAGTATTTT. Its protein is CASKPSGGSTDTQYF.

This clone was seen once. The CDR3 spells CASSPPNRGTFHEQYF. The CDR3 DNA reads as TGTGCCAGCTCACCACCGAATAGGGGCACCTTCCACGAGCAGTACTTC. The chain carries TRBV18 and TRBJ2-7, with D maybe TRBD1 (5 bases). Germline CDR1 and CDR2: KGHSH and LQKENI. With 0 bases removed from V and 5 bases from J, the gap between germline ends came to 17 bases. The CDR3 has 16 amino acids.

This clone came up once. The V call is TRBV6-1, the J call TRBJ2-1, with a tentative D call TRBD2 (6 bases). CDR1 and CDR2 from the germline V gene are MNHNS and SASEGT. Trimming took 2 bases from V and 6 from J, leaving 14 bases between them. The CDR3 loop spans 15 amino acids. In nucleotides, the CDR3 is TGTGCCAGCAGTGAAAATTACGGGGAGGTCAATGAGCAGTTCTTC. Amino acids: CASSENYGEVNEQFF.

V is TRBV4-2 and J is TRBJ2-3; D is perhaps TRBD2 (6 bases). Germline values: CDR1 LGHNA, CDR2 YNFKEQ. The V gene lost 4 bases and the J gene lost 4 bases, with 15 bases spanning the gap. The CDR3 loop spans 15 amino acids. Here the CDR3 DNA reads TGTGCCAGCAGCCGCAGGGACTCCGGTGCAGATACGCAGTATTTT. Its protein product is CASSRRDSGADTQYF.

The V and J genes are TRBV27 and TRBJ2-3; D possibly corresponds to TRBD1 (5 bases). In germline, CDR1 is MNHEY, CDR2 SMNVEV (reference sequence). The CDR3 consists of 15 residues. Trimming took 1 base from V and 0 from J, leaving 8 bases between them. CDR3 bases: TGTGCCAGCAGTTTATGGGCAGGGAGCACAGATACGCAGTATTTT. Amino acids: CASSLWAGSTDTQYF.

This chain uses TRBV23-1 with TRBJ1-2; D may be TRBD1 (5 bases). TRBV23-1 qualifies as an ORF whose function is uncertain. The CDR3 contains 14 residues. The germline V and J ends were trimmed by 6 bases and 8 bases, with 19 bases remaining between them. The CDR3 here is CASRGWGESSGYTF. CDR3 nucleotide sequence: TGCGCCAGCAGGGGGTGGGGGGAGTCGAGCGGCTACACCTTC.

J is TRBJ2-1 and V is TRBV2; 10 nucleotides line up with TRBD2. The CDR3 extends over 15 amino acids. The J segment lost 7 bases and the V segment lost 2 bases, leaving 5 bases of the junction unmatched. The germline V gene encodes CDR1 SNHLY and CDR2 FYNNEI. The chain's CDR3 is CASSESGGAMNEQFF. The CDR3 nucleotides read TGTGCCAGCAGTGAAAGCGGGGGGGCCATGAATGAGCAGTTCTTC.

The rearrangement links TRBV18 to TRBJ2-1; the D gene is possibly TRBD1 (7 bases). Trimming cost V 5 bases and J 5 bases, with 16 bases left between them. Looked up from germline, CDR1 is KGHSH and CDR2 is LQKENI. CDR3 length: 15 amino acids. The CDR3 spells CASSEQGGINNEQFF. In DNA form, the CDR3 reads TGTGCCAGCTCAGAGCAGGGGGGTATTAACAATGAGCAGTTCTTC.